Given below is one T cell receptor (beta chain) in context. Its specificity is unknown. This sample was included in a study of long-term antiretroviral therapy in people with HIV. General observations from the study: The data indicate that diversity increased after ART but remained below transplant donor controls.

The run of the v3.0 immunoSEQ assay was at survey level. The method was immunoSEQ multiplex PCR; TCRdb's version includes in-frame clones alone and lacks a portion of them. Of 20,000 to 25,000 clones listed, roughly 91% are singletons. The CDR3 loop spans 15 amino acids. CDR1 is LGHNA and CDR2 is YSLEER in the germline V gene. V was clipped by 5 bases and J by 0 bases, with 14 bases between them. The chain combines TRBV4-3 with TRBJ2-7; perhaps TRBD2 as D (5 bases). This clonotype was sampled from a man between 18 and 35 years old with HIV. Specimen: unsorted PBMCs, collected 0.2 years before starting antiretroviral therapy. CDR3 sequence (DNA): TGCGCCAGCAGCTTGAGGGTGGGGTTCTCCTACGAGCAGTACTTC. Translating gives CASSLRVGFSYEQYF.